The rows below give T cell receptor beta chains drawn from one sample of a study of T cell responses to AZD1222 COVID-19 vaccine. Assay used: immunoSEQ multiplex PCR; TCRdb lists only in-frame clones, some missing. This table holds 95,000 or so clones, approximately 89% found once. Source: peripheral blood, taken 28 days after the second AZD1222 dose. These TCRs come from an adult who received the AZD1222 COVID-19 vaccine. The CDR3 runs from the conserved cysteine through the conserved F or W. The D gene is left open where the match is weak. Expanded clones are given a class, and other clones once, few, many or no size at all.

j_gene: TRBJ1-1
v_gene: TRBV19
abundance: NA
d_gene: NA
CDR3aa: CASSIGAGADPEAFF
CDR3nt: TGTGCCAGTAGTATAGGTGCGGGGGCGGACCCTGAAGCTTTCTTT

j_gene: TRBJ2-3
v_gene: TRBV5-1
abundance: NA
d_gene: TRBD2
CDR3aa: CASSWGGGTDTQYF
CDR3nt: TGCGCCAGCTCGTGGGGGGGAGGTACAGATACGCAGTATTTT

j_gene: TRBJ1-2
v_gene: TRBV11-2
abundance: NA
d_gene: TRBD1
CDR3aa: CASSSQDRGHQDGYTF
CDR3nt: TGTGCCAGCAGCTCCCAGGACAGGGGGCATCAGGATGGCTACACCTTC

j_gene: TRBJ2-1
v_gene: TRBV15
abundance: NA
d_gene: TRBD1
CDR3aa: CATSRPTGETYNEQFF
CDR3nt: TGTGCCACCAGCAGACCGACAGGGGAAACCTACAATGAGCAGTTCTTC

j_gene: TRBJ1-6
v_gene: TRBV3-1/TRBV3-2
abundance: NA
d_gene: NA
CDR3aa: CASSQPGRTNSPLHF
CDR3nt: TGTGCCAGCAGCCAACCGGGACGGACTAATTCACCCCTCCACTTT

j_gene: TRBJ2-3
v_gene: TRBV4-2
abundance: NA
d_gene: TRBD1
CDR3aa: CASSLGQETDTQYF
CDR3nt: TGTGCCAGCAGCCTCGGACAGGAAACAGATACGCAGTATTTT

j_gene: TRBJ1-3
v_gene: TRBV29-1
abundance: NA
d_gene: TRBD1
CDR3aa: CSVRQGNSGNTIYF
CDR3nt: TGCAGCGTCCGACAGGGCAACTCTGGAAACACCATATATTTT

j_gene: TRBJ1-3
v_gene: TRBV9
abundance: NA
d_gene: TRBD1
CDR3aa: CASNRGPSSGNTIYF
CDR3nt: TGTGCCAGCAACAGGGGTCCGAGCTCTGGAAACACCATATATTTT

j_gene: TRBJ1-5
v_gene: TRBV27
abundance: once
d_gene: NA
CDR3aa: CASSADGRLAQHF
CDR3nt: TGTGCCAGCAGCGCGGACGGGCGCTTGGCCCAGCATTTT

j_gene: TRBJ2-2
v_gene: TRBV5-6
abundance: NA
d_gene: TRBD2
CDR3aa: CASSFLAGPNTGELFF
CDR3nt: TGTGCCAGCAGCTTTTTAGCGGGACCGAACACCGGGGAGCTGTTTTTT

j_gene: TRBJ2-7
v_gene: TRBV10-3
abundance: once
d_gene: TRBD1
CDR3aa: CAIGGQGYEQYF
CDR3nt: TGTGCCATCGGGGGACAGGGCTACGAGCAGTACTTC

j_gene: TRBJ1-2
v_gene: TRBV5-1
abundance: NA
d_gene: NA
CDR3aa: CASSLAVHYGYTF
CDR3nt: TGCGCCAGCAGCTTGGCGGTTCACTATGGCTACACCTTC

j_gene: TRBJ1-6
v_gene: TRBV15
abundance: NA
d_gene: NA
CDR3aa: CATRTGRVNSPLHF
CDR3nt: TGTGCCACCAGAACCGGGCGCGTTAATTCACCCCTCCACTTT

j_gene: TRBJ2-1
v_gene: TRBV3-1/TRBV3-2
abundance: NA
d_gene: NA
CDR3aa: CASSQDVGAFTYNEQFF
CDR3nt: TGTGCCAGCAGCCAAGATGTAGGGGCGTTTACCTACAATGAGCAGTTCTTC

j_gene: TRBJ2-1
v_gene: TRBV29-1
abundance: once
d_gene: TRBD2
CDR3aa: CSVLGSGINNEQFF
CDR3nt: TGCAGCGTTCTCGGTAGCGGGATAAACAATGAGCAGTTCTTC

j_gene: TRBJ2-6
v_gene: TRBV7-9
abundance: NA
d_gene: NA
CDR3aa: CASSQPVPPTGANVLTF
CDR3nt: TGTGCCAGCAGCCAGCCGGTTCCTCCTACTGGGGCCAACGTCCTGACTTTC

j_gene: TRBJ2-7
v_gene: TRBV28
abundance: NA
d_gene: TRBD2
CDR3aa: CASSYGLAGTYEQYF
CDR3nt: TGTGCCAGCAGTTACGGACTAGCGGGAACCTACGAGCAGTACTTC

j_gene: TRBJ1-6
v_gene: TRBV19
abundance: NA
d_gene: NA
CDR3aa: CASSRGPSFHF
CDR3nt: TGTGCCAGTAGTAGGGGGCCATCTTTCCACTTT

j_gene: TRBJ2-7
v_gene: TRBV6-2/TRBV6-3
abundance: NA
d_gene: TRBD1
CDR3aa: CASSRTGFYEQYF
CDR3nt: TGTGCCAGCAGTAGGACAGGGTTTTACGAGCAGTACTTC

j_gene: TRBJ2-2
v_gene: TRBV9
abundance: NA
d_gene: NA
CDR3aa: CASSVEGLSTGELFF
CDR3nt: TGTGCCAGCAGCGTAGAGGGCCTCAGCACCGGGGAGCTGTTTTTT

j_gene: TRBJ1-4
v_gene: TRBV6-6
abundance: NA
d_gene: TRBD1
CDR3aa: CASSQPGTGISEKLFF
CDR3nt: TGTGCCAGCAGTCAGCCCGGGACAGGGATTTCTGAAAAACTGTTTTTT

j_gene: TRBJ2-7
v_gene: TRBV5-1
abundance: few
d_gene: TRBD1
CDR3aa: CASSLEGTGGDEQYF
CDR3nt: TGCGCCAGCAGCTTGGAGGGGACAGGGGGCGACGAGCAGTACTTC

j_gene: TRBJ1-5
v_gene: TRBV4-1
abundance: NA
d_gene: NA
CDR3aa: CASSQPTASNQPQHF
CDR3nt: TGCGCCAGCAGCCAACCGACAGCTAGCAATCAGCCCCAGCATTTT

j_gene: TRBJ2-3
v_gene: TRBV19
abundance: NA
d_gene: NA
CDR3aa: CASSIDLRPAADTQYF
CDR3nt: TGTGCCAGTAGTATAGATCTAAGGCCGGCGGCGGATACGCAGTATTTT

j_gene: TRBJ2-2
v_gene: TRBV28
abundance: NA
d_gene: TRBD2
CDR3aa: CASSSPGLAGTGELFF
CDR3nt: TGTGCCAGCAGCTCCCCGGGACTAGCTGGAACCGGGGAGCTGTTTTTT

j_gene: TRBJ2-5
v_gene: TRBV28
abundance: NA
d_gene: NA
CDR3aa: CASSGGNQETQYF
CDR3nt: TGTGCCAGCAGTGGAGGGAACCAAGAGACCCAGTACTTC

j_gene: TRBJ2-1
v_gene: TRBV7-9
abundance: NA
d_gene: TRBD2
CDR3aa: CASSPISGAGAYNEQFF
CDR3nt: TGTGCCAGCAGCCCAATTAGCGGGGCCGGAGCCTACAATGAGCAGTTCTTC

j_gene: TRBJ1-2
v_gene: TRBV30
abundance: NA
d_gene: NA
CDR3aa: CAWKPGEYGYTF
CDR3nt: TGTGCCTGGAAACCAGGCGAGTATGGCTACACCTTC

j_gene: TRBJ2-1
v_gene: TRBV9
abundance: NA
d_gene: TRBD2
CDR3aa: CASSGGTTSYNEQFF
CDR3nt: TGTGCCAGCAGCGGAGGGACTACCTCTTACAATGAGCAGTTCTTC

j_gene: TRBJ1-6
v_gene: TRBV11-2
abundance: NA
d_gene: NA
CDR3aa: CASSLSGTVYSPLHF
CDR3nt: TGTGCCAGCAGCTTATCCGGGACGGTATATTCACCCCTCCACTTT

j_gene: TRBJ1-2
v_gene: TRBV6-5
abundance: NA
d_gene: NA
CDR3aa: CASSPSQGRPGGYTF
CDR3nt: TGTGCCAGCAGTCCCAGCCAGGGGCGACCAGGCGGTTACACCTTC

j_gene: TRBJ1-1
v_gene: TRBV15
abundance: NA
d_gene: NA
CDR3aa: CATSRDYKAEAFF
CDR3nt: TGTGCCACCAGCAGAGATTATAAAGCTGAAGCTTTCTTT

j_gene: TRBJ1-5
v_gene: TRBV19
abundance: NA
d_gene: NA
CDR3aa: CASSIVGESNQPQHF
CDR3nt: TGTGCCAGTAGTATAGTCGGGGAAAGCAATCAGCCCCAGCATTTT

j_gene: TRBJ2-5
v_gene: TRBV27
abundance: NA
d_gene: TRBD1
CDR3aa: CASRTGGWETQYF
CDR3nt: TGTGCCAGCAGGACAGGGGGTTGGGAGACCCAGTACTTC

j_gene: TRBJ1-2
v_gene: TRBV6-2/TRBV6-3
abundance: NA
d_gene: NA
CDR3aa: CASSHEGGPYGYTF
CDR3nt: TGTGCCAGCAGTCACGAAGGGGGACCCTATGGCTACACCTTC

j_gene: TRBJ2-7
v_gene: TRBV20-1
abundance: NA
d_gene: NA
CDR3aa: CSARATYEQYF
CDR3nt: TGCAGTGCTAGAGCGACCTACGAGCAGTACTTC

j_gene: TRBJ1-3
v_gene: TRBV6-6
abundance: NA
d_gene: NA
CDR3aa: CASSPLSGFSSGNTIYF
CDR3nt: TGTGCCAGCAGTCCACTGTCAGGATTTAGCTCTGGAAACACCATATATTTT

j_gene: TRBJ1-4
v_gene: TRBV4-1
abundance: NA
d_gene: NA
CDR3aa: CASSQDWKAATNEKLFF
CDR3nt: TGCGCCAGCAGCCAAGATTGGAAGGCCGCAACTAATGAAAAACTGTTTTTT

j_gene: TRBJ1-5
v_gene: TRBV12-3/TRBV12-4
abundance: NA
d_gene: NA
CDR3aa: CASSSWGQPQHF
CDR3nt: TGTGCCAGCAGCTCCTGGGGGCAGCCCCAGCATTTT

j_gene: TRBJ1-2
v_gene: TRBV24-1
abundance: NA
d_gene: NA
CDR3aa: CATSDEQAYYGYTF
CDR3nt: TGTGCCACCAGTGATGAACAGGCCTACTATGGCTACACCTTC

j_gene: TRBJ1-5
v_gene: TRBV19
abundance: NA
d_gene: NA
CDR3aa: CASSIGEGVGNQPQHF
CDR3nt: TGTGCCAGTAGTATAGGTGAAGGGGTTGGAAATCAGCCCCAGCATTTT

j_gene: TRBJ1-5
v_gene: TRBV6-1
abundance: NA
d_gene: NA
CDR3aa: CASSEAYRGPQHF
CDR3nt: TGTGCCAGCAGTGAAGCATACAGAGGGCCCCAGCATTTT

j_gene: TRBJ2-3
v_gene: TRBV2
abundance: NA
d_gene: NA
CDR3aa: CASIGSRDTQYF
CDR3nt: TGTGCCAGCATTGGTAGCAGGGATACGCAGTATTTT

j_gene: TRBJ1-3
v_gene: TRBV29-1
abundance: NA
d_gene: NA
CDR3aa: CSVHSGNTIYF
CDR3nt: TGCAGCGTTCACTCTGGAAACACCATATATTTT

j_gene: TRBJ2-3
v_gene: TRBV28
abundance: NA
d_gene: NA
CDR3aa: CASNLPGDSLTDTQYF
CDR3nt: TGTGCCAGCAACCTCCCGGGGGACTCGCTCACAGATACGCAGTATTTT

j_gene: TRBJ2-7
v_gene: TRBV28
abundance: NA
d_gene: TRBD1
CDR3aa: CASSPTDRGFKQYF
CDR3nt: TGTGCCAGCAGTCCTACGGACAGGGGGTTTAAGCAGTACTTC

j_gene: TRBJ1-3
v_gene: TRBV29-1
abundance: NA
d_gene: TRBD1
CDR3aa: CSVETGLGGNTIYF
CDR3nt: TGCAGCGTCGAGACAGGGTTGGGCGGAAACACCATATATTTT

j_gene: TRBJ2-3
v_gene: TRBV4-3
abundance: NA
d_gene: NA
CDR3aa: CASSQGLNPDTQYF
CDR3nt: TGCGCCAGCAGCCAAGGGTTAAACCCAGATACGCAGTATTTT

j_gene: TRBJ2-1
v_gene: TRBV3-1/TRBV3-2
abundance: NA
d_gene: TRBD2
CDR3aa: CASSQVASGRPLRYNEQFF
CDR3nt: TGTGCCAGCAGCCAAGTCGCTAGCGGGAGGCCTTTAAGGTACAATGAGCAGTTCTTC

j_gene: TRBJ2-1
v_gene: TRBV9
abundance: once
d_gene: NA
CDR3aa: CASSITPGAGTRGEQFF
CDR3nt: TGTGCCAGCAGCATAACACCTGGGGCGGGAACAAGGGGTGAGCAGTTCTTC

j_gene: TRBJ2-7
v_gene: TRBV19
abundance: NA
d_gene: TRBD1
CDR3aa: CASSQGQGRSEQYF
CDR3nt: TGTGCCAGTAGTCAAGGACAGGGGCGAAGCGAGCAGTACTTC

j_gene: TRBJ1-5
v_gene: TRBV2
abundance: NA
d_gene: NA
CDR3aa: CASSRIGGGLNQPQHF
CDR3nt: TGTGCCAGCAGTCGAATTGGGGGGGGACTCAATCAGCCCCAGCATTTT

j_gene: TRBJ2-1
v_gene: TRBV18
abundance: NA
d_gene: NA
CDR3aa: CASSPPGGTVQGNEQFF
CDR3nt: TGTGCCAGCTCACCACCAGGCGGGACTGTCCAGGGAAATGAGCAGTTCTTC

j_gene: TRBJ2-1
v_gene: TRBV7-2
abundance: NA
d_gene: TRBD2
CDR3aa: CASSLSVAGGENEQFF
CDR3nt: TGTGCCAGCAGCTTGTCAGTAGCGGGAGGAGAGAATGAGCAGTTCTTC

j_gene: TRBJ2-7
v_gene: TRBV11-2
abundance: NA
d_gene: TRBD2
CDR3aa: CASSSRTSGTSYEQYF
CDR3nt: TGTGCCAGCAGTTCTCGGACTAGCGGGACCTCCTACGAGCAGTACTTC

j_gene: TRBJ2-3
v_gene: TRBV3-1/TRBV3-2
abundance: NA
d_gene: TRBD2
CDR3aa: CASSQDARTSGRGGTDTQYF
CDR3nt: TGTGCCAGCAGCCAAGATGCGCGAACTAGCGGGAGGGGGGGCACAGATACGCAGTATTTT

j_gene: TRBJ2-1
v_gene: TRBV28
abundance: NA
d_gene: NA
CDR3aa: CASSLGQGNNEQFF
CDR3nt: TGTGCCAGCAGTTTAGGGCAGGGTAATAATGAGCAGTTCTTC

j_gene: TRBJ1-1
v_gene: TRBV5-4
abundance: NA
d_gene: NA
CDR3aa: CASSLTVNTEAFF
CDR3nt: TGTGCCAGCAGCTTAACAGTAAACACTGAAGCTTTCTTT

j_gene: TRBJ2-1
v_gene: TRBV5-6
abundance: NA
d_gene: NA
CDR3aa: CASSSTGRDEQFF
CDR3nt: TGTGCCAGCAGCTCAACTGGACGGGATGAGCAGTTCTTC

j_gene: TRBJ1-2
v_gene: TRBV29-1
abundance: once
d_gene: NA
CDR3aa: CSVEDRSGYTF
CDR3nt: TGCAGCGTTGAAGATCGATCTGGCTACACCTTC